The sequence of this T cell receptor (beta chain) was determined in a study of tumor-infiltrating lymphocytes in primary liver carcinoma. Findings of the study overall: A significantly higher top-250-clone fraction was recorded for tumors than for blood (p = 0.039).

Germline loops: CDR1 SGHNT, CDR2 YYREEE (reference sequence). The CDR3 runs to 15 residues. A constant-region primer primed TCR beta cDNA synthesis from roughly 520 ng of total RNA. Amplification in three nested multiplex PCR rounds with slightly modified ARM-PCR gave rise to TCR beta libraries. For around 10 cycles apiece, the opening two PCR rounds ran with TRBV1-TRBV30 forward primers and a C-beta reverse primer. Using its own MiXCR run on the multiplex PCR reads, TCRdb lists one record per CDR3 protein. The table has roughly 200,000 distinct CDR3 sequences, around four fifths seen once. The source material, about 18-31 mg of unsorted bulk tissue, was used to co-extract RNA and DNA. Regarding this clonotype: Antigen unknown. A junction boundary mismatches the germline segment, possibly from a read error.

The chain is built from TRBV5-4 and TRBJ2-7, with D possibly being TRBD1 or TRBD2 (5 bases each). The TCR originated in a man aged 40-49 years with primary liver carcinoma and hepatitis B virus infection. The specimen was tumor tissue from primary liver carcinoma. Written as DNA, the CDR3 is TGTGCCAGGAGCTCATCAGGGAAGGGCACTTGGGAGCAGAACTTC. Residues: CARSSSGKGTWEQNF.